The T cell receptor beta chain under discussion was sequenced for a study of control samples from healthy donors and cancer patients (dated by TCRdb to 2020 to 2021). The library was obtained by the immunoSEQ multiplex PCR assay. The table comes from immuneACCESS by way of TCRdb, which keeps in-frame sequences with V and J called. Part of the clones is missing from these tables; in studies checked, under half for an unresolved V gene and the rest for unknown reasons. The sample table contains under 450,000 clones; only one count was recorded for around 90% of them. The ten biggest clones cover roughly 6.4% of the sample. A remark on this clone: The antigen this receptor binds is unknown. Base qualities are not provided; no much larger clone lies one nucleotide away.

Sequenced sample: PBMCs. This sequence originates from a middle-aged man with head and neck cancer.

The CDR3 amino acid sequence is: CASSDSWGLRTEAFF. Here is the DNA: TGTGCCAGCAGTGACTCATGGGGGCTACGCACTGAAGCTTTCTTT. The chain is made from TRBV6-4 and TRBJ1-1; tentative D gene TRBD1, with 6 bases matching. CDR1 and CDR2 are drawn from the germline V gene: MRHNA, SNTAGT. The CDR3 has 15 amino acids, counting the end cysteine and phenylalanine. CDR3 DNA only is kept here, 45 bases in frame from base 1. V is cut by 0 bases and J by 4 bases, and the space between the germline ends is 12 bases.